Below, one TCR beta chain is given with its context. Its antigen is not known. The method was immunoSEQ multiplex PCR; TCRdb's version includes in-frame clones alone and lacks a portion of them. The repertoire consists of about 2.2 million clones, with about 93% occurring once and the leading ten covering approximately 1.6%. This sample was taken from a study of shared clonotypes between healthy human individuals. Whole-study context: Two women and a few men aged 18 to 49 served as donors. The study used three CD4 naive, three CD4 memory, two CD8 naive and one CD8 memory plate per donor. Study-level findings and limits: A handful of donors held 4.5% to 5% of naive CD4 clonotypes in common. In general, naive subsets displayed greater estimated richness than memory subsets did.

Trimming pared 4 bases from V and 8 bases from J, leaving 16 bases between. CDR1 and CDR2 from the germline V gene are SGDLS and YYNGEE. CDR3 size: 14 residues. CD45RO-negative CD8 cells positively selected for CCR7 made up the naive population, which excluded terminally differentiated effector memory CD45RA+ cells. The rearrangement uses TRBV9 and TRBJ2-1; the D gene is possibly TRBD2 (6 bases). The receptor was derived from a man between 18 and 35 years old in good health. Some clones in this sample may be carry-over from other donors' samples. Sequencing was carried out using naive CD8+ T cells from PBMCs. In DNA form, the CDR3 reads TGTGCCAGCAGCCTTAGGGACTCCCCACATGAGCAGTTCTTC. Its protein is CASSLRDSPHEQFF.